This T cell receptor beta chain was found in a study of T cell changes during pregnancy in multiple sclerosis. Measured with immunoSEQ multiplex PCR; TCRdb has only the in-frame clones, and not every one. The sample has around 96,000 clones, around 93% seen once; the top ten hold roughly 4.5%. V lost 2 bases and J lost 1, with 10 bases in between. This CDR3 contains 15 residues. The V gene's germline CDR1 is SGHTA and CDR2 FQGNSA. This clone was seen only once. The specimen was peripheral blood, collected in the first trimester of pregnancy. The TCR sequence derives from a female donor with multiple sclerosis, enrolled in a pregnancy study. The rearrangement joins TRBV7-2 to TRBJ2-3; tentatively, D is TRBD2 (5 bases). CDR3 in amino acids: CASSLQRLGTDTQYF. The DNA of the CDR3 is TGTGCCAGCAGCTTACAGCGGTTAGGCACAGATACGCAGTATTTT.